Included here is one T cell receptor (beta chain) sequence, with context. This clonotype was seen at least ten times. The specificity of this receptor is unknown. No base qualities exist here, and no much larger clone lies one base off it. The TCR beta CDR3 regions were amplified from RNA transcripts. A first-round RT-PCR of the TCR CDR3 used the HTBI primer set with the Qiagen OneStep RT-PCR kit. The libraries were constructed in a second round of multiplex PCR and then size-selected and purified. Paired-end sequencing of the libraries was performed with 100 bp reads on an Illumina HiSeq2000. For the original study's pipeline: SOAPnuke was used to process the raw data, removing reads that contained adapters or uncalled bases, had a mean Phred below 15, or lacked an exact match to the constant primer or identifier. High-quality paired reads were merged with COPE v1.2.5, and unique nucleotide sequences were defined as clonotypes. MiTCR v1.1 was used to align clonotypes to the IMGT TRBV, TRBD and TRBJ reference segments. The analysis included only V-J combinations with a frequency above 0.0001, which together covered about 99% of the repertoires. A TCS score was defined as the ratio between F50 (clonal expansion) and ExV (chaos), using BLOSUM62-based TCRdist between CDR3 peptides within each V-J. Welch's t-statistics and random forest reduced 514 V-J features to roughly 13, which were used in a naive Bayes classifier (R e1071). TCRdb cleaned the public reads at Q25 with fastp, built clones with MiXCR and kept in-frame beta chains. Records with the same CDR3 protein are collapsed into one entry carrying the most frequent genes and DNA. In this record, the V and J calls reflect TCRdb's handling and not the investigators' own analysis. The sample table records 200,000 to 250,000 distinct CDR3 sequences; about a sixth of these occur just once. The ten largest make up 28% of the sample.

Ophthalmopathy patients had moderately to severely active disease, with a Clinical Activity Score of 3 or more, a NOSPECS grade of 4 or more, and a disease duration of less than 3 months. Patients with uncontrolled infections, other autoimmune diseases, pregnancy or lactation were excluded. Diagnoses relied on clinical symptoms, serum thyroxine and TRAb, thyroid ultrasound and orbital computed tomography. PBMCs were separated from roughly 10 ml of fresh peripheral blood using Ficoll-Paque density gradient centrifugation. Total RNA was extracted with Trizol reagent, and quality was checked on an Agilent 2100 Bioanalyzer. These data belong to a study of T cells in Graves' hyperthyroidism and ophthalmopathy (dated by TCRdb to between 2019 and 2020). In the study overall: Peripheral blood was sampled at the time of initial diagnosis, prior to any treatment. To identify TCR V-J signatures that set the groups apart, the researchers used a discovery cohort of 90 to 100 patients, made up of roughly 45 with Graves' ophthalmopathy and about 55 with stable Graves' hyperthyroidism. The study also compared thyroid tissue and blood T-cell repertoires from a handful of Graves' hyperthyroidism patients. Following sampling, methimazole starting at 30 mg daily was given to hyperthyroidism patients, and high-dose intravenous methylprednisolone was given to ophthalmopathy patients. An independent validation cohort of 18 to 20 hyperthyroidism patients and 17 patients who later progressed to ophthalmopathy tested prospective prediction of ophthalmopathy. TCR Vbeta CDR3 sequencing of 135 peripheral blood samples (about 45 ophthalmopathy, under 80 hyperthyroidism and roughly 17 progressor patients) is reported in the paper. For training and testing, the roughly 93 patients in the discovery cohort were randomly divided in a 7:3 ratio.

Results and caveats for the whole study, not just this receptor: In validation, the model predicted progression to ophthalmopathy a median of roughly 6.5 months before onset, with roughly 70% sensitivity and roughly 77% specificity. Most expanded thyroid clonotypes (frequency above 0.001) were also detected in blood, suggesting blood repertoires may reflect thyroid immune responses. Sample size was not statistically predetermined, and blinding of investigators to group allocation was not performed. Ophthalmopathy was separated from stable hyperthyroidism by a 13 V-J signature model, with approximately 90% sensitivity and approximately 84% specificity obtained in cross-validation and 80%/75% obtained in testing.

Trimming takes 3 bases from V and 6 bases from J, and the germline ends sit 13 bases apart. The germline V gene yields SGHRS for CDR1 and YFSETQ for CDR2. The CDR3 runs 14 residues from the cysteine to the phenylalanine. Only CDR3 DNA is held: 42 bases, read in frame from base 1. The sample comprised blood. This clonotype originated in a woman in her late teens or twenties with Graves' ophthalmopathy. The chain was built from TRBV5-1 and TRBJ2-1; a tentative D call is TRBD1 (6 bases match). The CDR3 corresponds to CASSSNTGLNEQFF. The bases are TGCGCCAGCAGCTCGAATACAGGGCTCAATGAGCAGTTCTTC.